Following are 9 T cell receptor beta chains from one sample sequenced in a study of graft-versus-host responses after intestinal transplantation. The antigens for these receptors are not known. Libraries were prepared by immunoSEQ multiplex PCR; TCRdb keeps only in-frame clonotypes and omits some of them. The sample includes about 99,000 clones, 92% of them seen just once. The sequenced sample was unstimulated CD8+ T cells sorted from spleen or lymph node cells, obtained before transplant. The receptors were sampled from a human donor who was the organ donor for an intestinal transplant.

As regards this clone: A read error may account for a junction end that differs from germline. The V and J genes are TRBV5-1 and TRBJ2-1, with D maybe TRBD2 (5 bases). Germline V gene lookup returns CDR1 SGHRS and CDR2 YFSETQ. The CDR3 contains 13 residues. The CDR3 protein is CASSREINNEQIF. The DNA for the CDR3 is TGCGCCAGCAGCCGGGAAATTAACAATGAGCAGATCTTC.

The CDR3 DNA reads TGTGCCATAAGGGACAGTCAAAATGAAAAACTGTTTTTT. This gives the protein CAIRDSQNEKLFF. The V call is TRBV2, the J call TRBJ1-4; 7 nucleotides match TRBD1. The V gene's germline CDR1 is SNHLY and CDR2 FYNNEI. The CDR3 is 13 amino acids. The junction had 7 bases not matched to a gene; V was cut back by 10 bases and J by 5 bases.

In nucleotides, the CDR3 is TGTGCCAGCAGCTTAGTCGGGACAGGGGACTACGAGCAGTACTTC. It specifies CASSLVGTGDYEQYF. This chain connects TRBV7-9 to TRBJ2-7; TRBD1 matches 10 bases. The V gene end was trimmed by 1 base and the J gene end by 3 bases; junction bases not matched to a gene: 3. The V gene's germline CDR1 is SEHNR and CDR2 FQNEAQ (reference sequence). This CDR3 contains 15 residues.

The chain links TRBV27 to TRBJ2-1; TRBD2 aligns across 7 bases. The junction had 10 bases not matched to a gene; V was cut back by 8 bases and J by 9 bases. CDR3 length: 13 amino acids. Per germline, CDR1 MNHEY and CDR2 SMNVEV (reference sequence). The CDR3 region has the DNA TGTGCCAGCGCCCAAGCGGGATGGGGTGAGCAGTTCTTC. This encodes CASAQAGWGEQFF.

CDR3 in amino acids: CASSSFSYNEQFF. Here the CDR3 DNA reads TGTGCCAGCAGTTCATTTTCCTACAATGAGCAGTTCTTC. This sequence joins TRBV2 and TRBJ2-1; D is uncertain. The CDR3 runs 13 residues. V was cut by 5 bases and J by 1 base, with 6 bases left in between. Germline CDR1 and CDR2: SNHLY and FYNNEI.

Here the CDR3 reads CASSQLGSVYSNQPQHF. In DNA form, the CDR3 reads TGTGCCAGCAGTCAACTCGGGTCAGTTTATAGCAATCAGCCCCAGCATTTT. The chain joins TRBV28 to TRBJ1-5, with no clear D. CDR3 length equals 17 residues. The V gene lost 5 bases and the J gene lost 0 bases, with 17 bases spanning the gap. Germline V gene lookup returns CDR1 MDHEN and CDR2 SYDVKM.

The J gene is TRBJ1-5, the V gene TRBV29-1; possibly TRBD1 for D (5 bases). Germline CDR1 SQVTM, CDR2 ANQGSEA. The CDR3 spans 11 residues. CDR3 DNA sequence: TGCGCGGGGGGACCCAATCAGCCCCAGCATTTT. Protein sequence: CAGGPNQPQHF.

The chain recombines TRBV27 with TRBJ1-2; 8 positions agree with TRBD1. CDR1 and CDR2 from the germline V gene are MNHEY and SMNVEV (reference sequence). The CDR3 consists of 14 residues. J gave up 4 bases and V 5 bases, and 6 bases lay outside the gene matches. In nucleotides, the CDR3 is TGTGCCAGCAGTACGGGACAGGAGACCTATGGCTACACCTTC. This encodes CASSTGQETYGYTF.

This sequence joins TRBV4-1 and TRBJ2-7, with no clear D. Trimming shortened V by 0 bases and J by 2 bases, and 11 bases separated the two germline ends. Germline-derived CDR1 and CDR2 are MGHRA and YSYEKL. The CDR3 loop spans 15 amino acids. CDR3 nucleotide sequence: TGCGCCAGCAGCCAAGATACGGGTCTTCCCTACGAGCAGTACTTC. This codes for CASSQDTGLPYEQYF.